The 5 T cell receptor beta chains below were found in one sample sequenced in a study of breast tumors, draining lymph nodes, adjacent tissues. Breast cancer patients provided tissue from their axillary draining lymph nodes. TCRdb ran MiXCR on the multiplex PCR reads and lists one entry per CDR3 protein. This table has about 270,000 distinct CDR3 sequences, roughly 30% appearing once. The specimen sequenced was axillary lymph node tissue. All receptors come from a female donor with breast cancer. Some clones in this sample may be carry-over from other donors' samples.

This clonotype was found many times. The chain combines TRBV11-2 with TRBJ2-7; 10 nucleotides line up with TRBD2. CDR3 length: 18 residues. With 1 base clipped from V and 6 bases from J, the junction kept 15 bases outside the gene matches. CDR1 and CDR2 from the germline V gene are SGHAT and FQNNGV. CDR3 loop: CASSLGLAGARWLVEQYF. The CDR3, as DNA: TGTGCCAGCAGCTTAGGGCTAGCGGGAGCCCGTTGGTTGGTCGAGCAGTACTTC.

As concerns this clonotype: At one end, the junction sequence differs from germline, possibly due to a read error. CDR3 residues: CTTSRGGTGSPLHF. CDR3 bases: TGTACCACCAGCAGAGGTGGGACAGGTTCACCCCTCCACTTT. The rearrangement joins TRBV15 to TRBJ1-6; TRBD1 matches at 8 bases. Germline V gene sequence: CDR1 LNHNV, CDR2 YYDKDF (reference sequence). This CDR3 is built from 14 residues.

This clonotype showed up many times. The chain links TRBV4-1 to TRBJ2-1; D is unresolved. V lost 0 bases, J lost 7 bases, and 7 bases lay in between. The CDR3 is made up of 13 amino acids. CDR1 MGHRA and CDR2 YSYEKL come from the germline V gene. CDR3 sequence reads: CASSQEWANEQFF. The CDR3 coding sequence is TGCGCCAGCAGCCAAGAGTGGGCTAATGAGCAGTTCTTC.

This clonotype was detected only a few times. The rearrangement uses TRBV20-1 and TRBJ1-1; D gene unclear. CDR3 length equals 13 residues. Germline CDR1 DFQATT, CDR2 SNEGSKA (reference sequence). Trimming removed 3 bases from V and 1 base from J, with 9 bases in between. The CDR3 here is CSASFQTNTEAFF. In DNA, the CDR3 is TGCAGTGCTAGCTTCCAGACGAACACTGAAGCTTTCTTT.

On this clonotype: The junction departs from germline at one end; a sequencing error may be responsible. In DNA, the CDR3 is TGCGCCAGCAGCCAAGACCGCTCTAAGAGCTCCTGCGAGCAGTACTTC. It is translated as CASSQDRSKSSCEQYF. The chain has TRBV7-4 and TRBJ2-7; D is unclear. CDR1 and CDR2 (germline): SGHVT, SQSDAQ. This CDR3 spans 16 amino acids.